This TCR beta chain was sequenced during a study of T cell changes during pregnancy in multiple sclerosis. The CDR3 loop spans 14 amino acids. The V gene lost 0 bases and the J gene lost 4 bases, with 7 bases spanning the gap. Germline CDR1 and CDR2: MGHRA and YSYEKL. Produced via immunoSEQ multiplex PCR; TCRdb's table is partial and in-frame only. Here the sample spans more than 25,000 clones, about 91% being singletons. This clonotype was sampled from a female donor in good health, enrolled as a control in a pregnancy study. The gene calls are TRBV4-1 and TRBJ2-4; tentatively, D is TRBD1 (6 bases). The material was peripheral blood, obtained in the first trimester of pregnancy. The CDR3 sequence is CASSQEDRKNIQYF. The CDR3 DNA is TGCGCCAGCAGCCAAGAAGACAGGAAAAACATTCAGTACTTC.